Each of the 21 T cell receptor beta chains below was sequenced from the same sample in a study of patients and donors after allogeneic stem cell transplantation. TCRdb recomputed calls from the RT-PCR reads with MiXCR, one row per CDR3 protein. This sample has approximately 29,000 distinct CDR3 sequences, with roughly a third found just once. Sequencing was performed on blood, either unsorted or a sorted T cell fraction (not recorded which). The receptors derive from a human donor who was either an allogeneic HSCT recipient or a stem cell or donor lymphocyte infusion donor (not recorded which). It is not recorded whose cells these are; they may come from a transplant donor.

This chain connects TRBV7-9 to TRBJ1-1, with 8 bases that match TRBD1. Germline CDR1 SEHNR, CDR2 FQNEAQ (reference sequence). The CDR3 has 13 amino acids. V lost 4 bases to trimming and J lost 6 bases; unmatched junction nucleotides: 4. The CDR3 nucleotides read TGTGCCAGCAGCTCCACAGGGGGAGCTGAAGCTTTCTTT. Its translation is CASSSTGGAEAFF.

This clonotype was counted many times. The V call is TRBV7-9, the J call TRBJ2-1; perhaps D is TRBD1 or TRBD2 (5 bases each). This CDR3 contains 17 residues. The V gene's germline CDR1 is SEHNR and CDR2 FQNEAQ (reference sequence). Trimming cost V 3 bases and J 0 bases, with 15 bases left between them. In DNA, the CDR3 is TGTGCCAGCAGCTTGGCCCCCGGGACCAACTCCTACAATGAGCAGTTCTTC. Its protein product is CASSLAPGTNSYNEQFF.

This clonotype was seen only a few times. V and J are TRBV7-9 and TRBJ2-3, with D perhaps TRBD2 (7 bases). Germline V gene sequence: CDR1 SEHNR, CDR2 FQNEAQ (reference sequence). This CDR3 is 14 amino acids long. Trimming removed 3 bases at V and 5 bases at J, with 12 bases between. DNA for the CDR3: TGTGCCAGCAGCTTTGGGGGGGCGGAAGATACGCAGTATTTT. The encoded protein is CASSFGGAEDTQYF.

The J gene is TRBJ2-4, the V gene TRBV19; D is uncertain. The CDR3 is made up of 11 amino acids. Trimming removed 6 bases from V and 3 bases from J, with 3 bases in between. Germline-derived CDR1 and CDR2 are LNHDA and SQIVND (reference sequence). The CDR3, as DNA: TGTGCCAGTAGGGTCAAAAACATTCAGTACTTC. Translating gives CASRVKNIQYF.

This chain joins TRBV10-3 and TRBJ1-5, with 8 bases matching TRBD1. Germline V gene lookup returns CDR1 ENHRY and CDR2 SYGVKD. There are 14 residues in the CDR3. Germline trimming cut 11 bases from V and 3 bases from J; bases unmatched to any gene: 9. The CDR3 loop is CASTGGKDNQPQHF. CDR3 DNA: TGTGCCTCAACAGGGGGTAAGGACAATCAGCCCCAGCATTTT.

This clonotype was picked up a small number of times. The chain combines TRBV5-1 with TRBJ1-1; no clear D gene. With 0 bases removed from V and 1 base from J, the gap between germline ends came to 7 bases. The CDR3 has 14 residues. Germline assignment: CDR1 SGHRS and CDR2 YFSETQ. CDR3 nucleotides: TGCGCCAGCAGCTTGGGGGAGCGGAACACTGAAGCTTTCTTT. Its protein product is CASSLGERNTEAFF.

Note on this clonotype: It may be a read error: a sequence one base away is much more abundant. The chain combines TRBV7-9 with TRBJ1-1, with D possibly TRBD1 on 6 matching bases. This CDR3 comprises 14 residues. Germline-derived CDR1 and CDR2 are SEHNR and FQNEAQ (reference sequence). The CDR3 loop reads CASRHRDQNIEAFF. CDR3 nucleotide sequence: TGTGCCAGCAGGCACAGGGACCAGAACATTGAAGCTTTCTTT.

V usage is TRBV10-3 and J usage is TRBJ2-5, with 7 bases identical to TRBD2. V lost 8 bases and J lost 7; bases outside the gene matches: 7. The V gene's germline CDR1 is ENHRY and CDR2 SYGVKD. The CDR3 covers 12 residues. The CDR3 loop reads CAIALAHGTQYF. The CDR3, as DNA: TGTGCCATCGCACTAGCGCATGGGACCCAGTACTTC.

The V gene is TRBV10-3, the J gene TRBJ1-2; 9 nucleotides align to TRBD1. The V and J ends lost 4 bases and 8 bases, in that order; junction bases with no gene match: 5. This CDR3 spans 13 amino acids. CDR1 and CDR2 from the germline V gene are ENHRY and SYGVKD. The CDR3 reads CAISGTGDRGYTF. DNA for the CDR3: TGTGCCATCAGTGGGACAGGGGATCGGGGCTACACCTTC.

In regard to this clonotype: Its ends do not fully match the called genes, so a read error is possible. The chain uses TRBV27 and TRBJ1-5; 8 positions match TRBD1. The CDR3 consists of 14 residues. Germline CDR1 reads MNHEY; CDR2 reads SMNVEV (reference sequence). The CDR3 bases are TGTGCCATCAGTGGACAGGGTTACAATCAGCCCCAGCATTTT. This gives the protein CAISGQGYNQPQHF.

In this sample, this clonotype turned up a few times. The V gene is TRBV7-2, the J gene TRBJ1-2, with D possibly TRBD1 on 6 matching bases. V was clipped by 5 bases and J by 2 bases, with 9 bases between them. The V gene's germline CDR1 is SGHTA and CDR2 FQGNSA. The CDR3 is made up of 13 amino acids. The CDR3 DNA follows: TGTGCCAGCAGCGTCGACAGGAACTATGGCTACACCTTC. Its protein product is CASSVDRNYGYTF.

Only one count was recorded for this clonotype. The rearrangement links TRBV20-1 to TRBJ1-1; TRBD1 matches 8 bases. CDR1 is DFQATT, CDR2 SNEGSKA, per germline (reference sequence). V was pared by 3 bases and J by 6 bases, with 6 bases of the junction left unmatched. This CDR3 spans 13 amino acids. The CDR3 loop reads CSARPGGWAEAFF. Written as DNA, the CDR3 is TGCAGTGCTAGGCCAGGGGGCTGGGCTGAAGCTTTCTTT.

This clonotype came up a few times. The gene calls are TRBV10-3 and TRBJ2-7; D might be TRBD1 (5 bases). Germline CDR1 reads ENHRY; CDR2 reads SYGVKD. V gave up 0 bases and J gave up 7 bases, with 16 bases separating them. This CDR3 is built from 15 residues. The CDR3 here is CAISESTLAGSEQYV. The CDR3 DNA is TGTGCCATCAGTGAGTCGACTCTGGCAGGGTCGGAGCAGTACGTC.

The chain joins TRBV4-2 to TRBJ1-6; D is uncertain. The CDR3 consists of 13 residues. Germline assignment: CDR1 LGHNA and CDR2 YNFKEQ. Trimming pared 4 bases from V and 8 bases from J, leaving 9 bases between. CDR3 DNA sequence: TGTGCCAGCAGCCCGGGGAGGGATTCACCCCTCCACTTT. Protein product: CASSPGRDSPLHF.

V is TRBV6-2 or TRBV6-3 and J is TRBJ2-1, with 10 bases aligning to TRBD2. The CDR3 has 15 amino acids. Trimming cost V 1 base and J 5 bases; bases outside gene matches: 2. Germline V gene sequence: CDR1 MNHEY, CDR2 SVGEGT. In DNA form, the CDR3 reads TGTGCCAGCAGTTACTGGCTAGCGGGAGACAATGAGCAGTTCTTC. It codes for CASSYWLAGDNEQFF.

V gene TRBV20-1 combines with J gene TRBJ2-4; TRBD2 might be the D (5 bases). The germline V and J ends were trimmed by 0 bases and 4 bases, with 7 bases remaining between them. The CDR3 length is 13 residues. From germline, CDR1 is DFQATT and CDR2 SNEGSKA (reference sequence). CDR3 in amino acids: CSARDGGKNIQYF. The CDR3 region has the DNA TGCAGTGCTAGAGATGGCGGGAAAAACATTCAGTACTTC.

This chain links TRBV7-8 with TRBJ2-1; no definite D call. CDR3 length: 14 amino acids. In germline, CDR1 is SGHVS, CDR2 FQNEAQ. The V and J ends lost 1 base and 5 bases respectively, with 9 bases between them. Here the CDR3 DNA reads TGTGCCAGCAGCTTAGTTTCAGGACACAATGAGCAGTTCTTC. It encodes CASSLVSGHNEQFF. The variable domain in full, with the rest retrieved from reference TRBV7-8 and TRBJ2-1, is GAGVSQSPRYKVAKRGQDVALRCDPISGHVSLFWYQQALGQGPEFLTYFQNEAQLDKSGLPSDRFFAERPEGSVSTLKIQRTQQEDSAVYLCASSLVSGHNEQFFGPGTRLTVL.

The CDR3 is CASSHLAGETGELFF. In DNA form, the CDR3 reads TGTGCCAGCAGCCACCTAGCGGGAGAAACCGGGGAGCTGTTTTTT. This sequence joins TRBV7-9 and TRBJ2-2; 10 positions match TRBD2. The V segment lost 5 bases and the J segment 5 bases; nucleotides outside the gene matches: 5. Germline assignment: CDR1 SEHNR and CDR2 FQNEAQ (reference sequence). The CDR3 runs to 15 residues.

CDR3 sequence (DNA): TGTGCCAGCAGTCCCTTATACCAGCTGGGGAACATTCAGTACTTC. Encoded protein: CASSPLYQLGNIQYF. The chain has TRBV6-2 or TRBV6-3 and TRBJ2-4; no definite D call. CDR1 MNHEY and CDR2 SVGEGT come from the germline V gene. This CDR3 is 15 amino acids long. The V and J ends lost 5 bases and 7 bases respectively, with 18 bases between them.

The V and J genes are TRBV20-1 and TRBJ2-4; 10 bases map to TRBD2. Germline CDR1 DFQATT, CDR2 SNEGSKA (reference sequence). This CDR3 has 15 amino acids. The ends lost 4 bases at V and 6 bases at J; junction bases unmatched: 9. CDR3 sequence reads: CSATQAGGPRNIQYF. CDR3 DNA: TGCAGTGCTACCCAAGCGGGAGGGCCTAGAAACATTCAGTACTTC.

This chain links TRBV7-6 with TRBJ2-5; no reliable D call. The germline V and J ends were trimmed by 3 bases and 4 bases, with 6 bases remaining between them. Germline CDR1 and CDR2: SGHVS and FNYEAQ. The CDR3 has 12 residues. CDR3 sequence (DNA): TGTGCCAGCAGCTTCGGTGCAGAGACCCAGTACTTC. It encodes CASSFGAETQYF.